The 20 T cell receptor beta chains below all came from one sample that was sequenced in a study of cytomegalovirus exposure and HLA in healthy donors. PCR was performed using 60 Vbeta and 13 Jbeta primers. Clones were sequenced by immunoSEQ multiplex PCR, and TCRdb holds only the in-frame ones, with some missing. The sample lists 90,000 to 150,000 clones; over 60% were seen once. Sequenced material: PBMCs. These receptors were obtained from a woman aged 40 to 49 in good health and CMV-seropositive.

The chain uses TRBV5-5 and TRBJ2-6; 7 nucleotides line up with TRBD2. Germline V gene data show CDR1 as SGHKS and CDR2 as YYEKEE (reference sequence). J lost 0 bases, V lost 4 bases, and 13 bases had no gene match. This CDR3 has 19 residues. The CDR3 coding sequence is TGTGCCAGCAGCATTACCCCGGGACTACCTTCCTCTGGGGCCAACGTCCTGACTTTC. Translating it yields CASSITPGLPSSGANVLTF.

This chain connects TRBV11-2 to TRBJ2-7, with 10 nucleotides matching TRBD2. CDR1 is SGHAT, CDR2 FQNNGV, per germline. The trim removed 1 base at V and 2 bases at J, leaving 11 bases unmatched. CDR3 length: 18 amino acids. The CDR3 nucleotides read TGTGCCAGCAGCTTAGGGGGCGGTAGCGGGGGGACTCCCTACGAGCAGTACTTC. This translates into CASSLGGGSGGTPYEQYF.

The chain uses TRBV7-2 and TRBJ2-1, with D perhaps matching TRBD1 (6 bases). This CDR3 contains 14 residues. Germline-derived CDR1 and CDR2 are SGHTA and FQGNSA. V was clipped by 2 bases and J by 4 bases, with 9 bases between them. The CDR3 region has the DNA TGTGCCAGCAGCTTATCCGGACAGTACAATGAGCAGTTCTTC. Its protein product is CASSLSGQYNEQFF. The whole variable domain, filled in from reference TRBV7-2 and TRBJ2-1, reads GAGVSQSPSNKVTEKGKDVELRCDPISGHTALYWYRQSLGQGLEFLIYFQGNSAPDKSGLPSDRFSAERTGGSVSTLTIQRTQQEDSAVYLCASSLSGQYNEQFFGPGTRLTVL.

CDR3 sequence: CASFGGGGLYNSPLHF. CDR3 DNA sequence: TGTGCCAGTTTCGGAGGAGGGGGCCTCTATAATTCACCCCTCCACTTT. The genes are TRBV19 and TRBJ1-6, with 7 bases that match TRBD1. CDR1 LNHDA and CDR2 SQIVND come from the germline V gene (reference sequence). V was pared by 8 bases and J by 3 bases, with 10 bases of the junction left unmatched. The CDR3 totals 16 residues. Combining the CDR3 with reference TRBV19 and TRBJ1-6 gives the whole variable domain DGGITQSPKYLFRKEGQNVTLSCEQNLNHDAMYWYRQDPGQGLRLIYYSQIVNDFQKGDIAEGYSVSREKKESFPLTVTSAQKNPTAFYLCASFGGGGLYNSPLHFGNGTRLTVT.

This clone turned up a few times. Within the sample, other DNA sequences also encode this same CDR3. The chain carries TRBV18 and TRBJ1-1; TRBD1 matches 11 bases. CDR1 and CDR2 from the germline V gene are KGHSH and LQKENI. The trim removed 3 bases at V and 1 base at J, leaving 1 base unmatched. The CDR3 is 15 residues long. CDR3 DNA: TGTGCCAGCTCACCCGGGACAGGGGGGAACACTGAAGCTTTCTTT. This encodes CASSPGTGGNTEAFF. The full variable domain, in which reference TRBV18 and TRBJ1-1 provide the parts outside the CDR3, is NAGVMQNPRHLVRRRGQEARLRCSPMKGHSHVYWYRQLPEEGLKFMVYLQKENIIDESGMPKERFSAEFPKEGPSILRIQQVVRGDSAAYFCASSPGTGGNTEAFFGQGTRLTVV.

The V and J genes are TRBV7-2 and TRBJ2-5; 7 bases are a match to TRBD1. The end of the DNA fits TRBJ2-7 better, so the J call may be wrong. Germline V gene sequence: CDR1 SGHTA, CDR2 FQGNSA. The CDR3 has 15 amino acids. CDR3 amino acids: CASSSGQQFSYEQYF. The CDR3 DNA reads as TGTGCCAGCAGCTCGGGACAGCAATTCTCCTACGAGCAGTACTTC.

The V and J genes are TRBV2 and TRBJ1-2; D may be TRBD1 (6 bases). The CDR3 contains 13 residues. The germline V and J ends were trimmed by 7 bases and 2 bases, with 11 bases remaining between them. The germline CDR1 and CDR2 sequences are SNHLY and FYNNEI. The CDR3 DNA reads TGTGCCAGCATTGGGGGCTTAAACTATGGCTACACCTTC. The encoded protein is CASIGGLNYGYTF.

This clone was observed a handful of times. The rearrangement joins TRBV19 to TRBJ1-1; the match to TRBD1 covers 10 bases. V dropped 5 bases and J dropped 5; count of bases not matched to a gene: 5. Germline V gene lookup returns CDR1 LNHDA and CDR2 SQIVND (reference sequence). This CDR3 has 14 residues. The CDR3 nucleotides are TGTGCCAGTAGTGCGGACAGGGGGGTAACTGAAGCTTTCTTT. Amino acid sequence: CASSADRGVTEAFF.

The chain links TRBV18 to TRBJ2-5; D ambiguous. CDR1 KGHSH and CDR2 LQKENI come from the germline V gene. Trimming stripped 2 bases from V and 3 bases from J, with 7 bases between. The CDR3 has 13 residues. The CDR3: CASSPFDKETQYF. The DNA of the CDR3 is TGTGCCAGCTCACCATTTGACAAAGAGACCCAGTACTTC.

This clone occurred a few times. This chain connects TRBV4-3 to TRBJ1-1; D is unresolved. This CDR3 comprises 16 residues. Per the germline V gene, CDR1 is LGHNA and CDR2 is YSLEER. Trimming cost V 2 bases and J 0 bases, with 13 bases left between them. In nucleotides, the CDR3 is TGCGCCAGCAGCCAACTTGCTAGAGAATTGAACACTGAAGCTTTCTTT. Its translation: CASSQLARELNTEAFF.

The chain combines TRBV10-3 with TRBJ1-1; 12 nucleotides agree with TRBD1. V shed 0 bases, J shed 5 bases, and the junction held 10 bases outside the gene matches. Germline V gene data show CDR1 as ENHRY and CDR2 as SYGVKD. This CDR3 is 18 amino acids long. CDR3 amino acids: CAISESTRGQGAWTEAFF. The DNA for the CDR3 is TGTGCCATCAGTGAGTCGACTCGGGGACAGGGGGCATGGACTGAAGCTTTCTTT.

The J gene is TRBJ2-5, the V gene TRBV5-4, with a possible D match to TRBD2 (6 bases). V lost 4 bases and J 2 bases, leaving 18 bases between the germline ends. Germline lookup yields CDR1 SGHNT and CDR2 YYREEE (reference sequence). This CDR3 comprises 16 residues. CDR3 nucleotide sequence: TGTGCCAGCAGCCCCGACCCCTTAGCGGCTCAAGAGACCCAGTACTTC. Protein sequence: CASSPDPLAAQETQYF.

This chain joins TRBV7-6 and TRBJ1-6, with D maybe TRBD1 (6 bases). Looked up from germline, CDR1 is SGHVS and CDR2 is FNYEAQ. Trimming removed 1 base from V and 7 bases from J, with 14 bases in between. CDR3 length: 16 residues. The CDR3: CASSLDSGASNSPLHF. CDR3 bases: TGTGCCAGCAGCTTAGACTCAGGGGCCTCAAATTCACCCCTCCACTTT.

The rearrangement uses TRBV6-5 and TRBJ2-7; TRBD1 matches 7 bases. From germline, CDR1 is MNHEY and CDR2 SVGAGI. The CDR3 contains 14 residues. The V gene end was trimmed by 5 bases and the J gene end by 2 bases; junction bases not matched to a gene: 6. The CDR3 here is CASSNRDSAYEQYF. For the CDR3, the DNA is TGTGCCAGCAGTAACCGGGACAGCGCCTACGAGCAGTACTTC.

This clone showed up just a few times. The gene calls are TRBV6-5 and TRBJ2-7, with TRBD1 matching 8 bases. In germline, CDR1 is MNHEY, CDR2 SVGAGI. The CDR3 contains 12 residues. The V segment lost 6 bases and the J segment 5 bases; nucleotides outside the gene matches: 3. The CDR3 reads CASSRTGNEQYF. The CDR3, as DNA: TGTGCCAGCAGCCGGACAGGGAACGAGCAGTACTTC.

V is TRBV7-9 and J is TRBJ1-5; 7 positions agree with TRBD1. The CDR3 extends over 16 amino acids. With V trimmed by 5 bases and J by 2 bases, 9 bases remained unmatched. The germline V gene encodes CDR1 SEHNR and CDR2 FQNEAQ (reference sequence). CDR3 sequence reads: CASSRRGRIGNQPQHF. CDR3 sequence (DNA): TGTGCCAGCAGCCGTAGGGGGCGAATAGGCAATCAGCCCCAGCATTTT.

The chain employs TRBV5-1 and TRBJ2-5, with a tentative D call TRBD1 (6 bases). The CDR3 spans 14 residues. Trimming pared 3 bases from V and 2 bases from J, leaving 11 bases between. Per germline, CDR1 SGHRS and CDR2 YFSETQ. CDR3 sequence: CASSWSDSQETQYF. The CDR3 coding sequence is TGCGCCAGCAGCTGGTCGGACAGTCAAGAGACCCAGTACTTC. Together with reference TRBV5-1 and TRBJ2-5, the CDR3 gives the full variable domain: KAGVTQTPRYLIKTRGQQVTLSCSPISGHRSVSWYQQTPGQGLQFLFEYFSETQRNKGNFPGRFSGRQFSNSRSEMNVSTLELGDSALYLCASSWSDSQETQYFGPGTRLLVL.

The chain uses TRBV4-3 and TRBJ1-6; D is ambiguous. This CDR3 has 14 residues. V was cut by 1 base and J by 6 bases, with 7 bases left in between. Germline CDR1 is LGHNA and CDR2 is YSLEER. The chain's CDR3 is CASSQVTSNSPLHF. The CDR3 DNA reads as TGCGCCAGCAGCCAAGTGACTTCTAATTCACCCCTCCACTTT.

The V and J genes are TRBV7-2 and TRBJ1-2; D unclear. In germline, CDR1 is SGHTA, CDR2 FQGNSA. V was pared by 2 bases and J by 13 bases, with 17 bases between. This CDR3 comprises 13 residues. The CDR3 coding sequence is TGTGCCAGCAGCTTACAAGTTTCTGAGGGTCGCACCTTC. As protein: CASSLQVSEGRTF. The variable domain in full, with the rest retrieved from reference TRBV7-2 and TRBJ1-2, is GAGVSQSPSNKVTEKGKDVELRCDPISGHTALYWYRQSLGQGLEFLIYFQGNSAPDKSGLPSDRFSAERTGGSVSTLTIQRTQQEDSAVYLCASSLQVSEGRTFGSGTRLTVV.

This chain joins TRBV6-5 and TRBJ2-1; 9 positions agree with TRBD1. Germline V gene data show CDR1 as MNHEY and CDR2 as SVGAGI. After removal of 0 bases from V and 9 bases from J, the junction contained 3 bases not matched to a gene. The CDR3 runs to 14 residues. CDR3 in amino acids: CASSYSTGGVEQFF. CDR3 coding DNA: TGTGCCAGCAGTTACTCGACAGGGGGGGTTGAGCAGTTCTTC.